Reported below is one T cell receptor beta chain. This clone was counted a few times. It has no known antigen specificity. No much larger clone is present one base from it, and per-base qualities are unavailable. The time point label here, explained by the study, means: baseline before first vaccination. Vaccinee samples were obtained from the UK trials COV001 and COV002, which included a single-blind randomized controlled phase 2/3 trial of AZD1222 (ChAdOx1 nCoV-19) in healthy adults. For TCRbeta chain sequencing, PBMC samples were collected from trial participants at day 0 and at day 28 after the second dose. The entry originates in a study of T cell responses to AZD1222 COVID-19 vaccine (dated by TCRdb to 2020 to 2023). Background for the entire study: Because spike-specific TCR depth and breadth did not differ between the two schedules, AZD1222 recipients who got a second dose at roughly 4 weeks were pooled with those who got a second dose at roughly 12 weeks. TCR sequencing was performed for over 230 trial participants, of whom around 200 were given two doses of AZD1222 and some 26 were given two doses of MenACWY control vaccine. Trial participants were enrolled by age into 18-55, 56-69 and 70-plus year subgroups, with approximately 160, 26 and 62 TCR-sequenced participants respectively.

The CDR3 holds 14 amino acids from the cysteine to the phenylalanine. CDR3 DNA is the only sequence kept; it has 42 bases, read in frame from the first base. Relative to germline, V is 5 bases shorter and J is 1 base shorter, with 9 bases between their ends. Per the germline V gene (reference sequence), SEHNR is the CDR1 and FQNEAQ is the CDR2. What the work shows at the level of the full study, not this receptor alone: Conclusions about previously exposed vaccinees are limited because only a handful of AZD1222 recipients were SARS-CoV-2 seropositive at baseline. After two AZD1222 doses, both the breadth and the depth of spike-specific TCRs were significantly higher than at day 0 and than in MenACWY recipients. Nearly half of unique spike-specific TCRs reportedly recognized epitopes outside regions mutated in the B.1.351 and B.1.1.7 variants. The whole spike protein was spanned by vaccine-associated CD4 TCRs, and dominant responses were seen in regions 160-218 and 743-854. Because no day 14 peak-response samples were available, repertoires were characterized only after the peak T cell response. In the small 56-69-year group, the increase in depth fell short of significance, most likely because of low power. Participants were mostly white British, with more females than males. The authors suggested clonal diversity may have been underestimated.

The CDR3 regions of human TCRbeta chains were analyzed by immunosequencing. The authors processed their data as follows. TCRs in the repertoires were compared against a reference library of SARS-CoV-2-specific TCRs that had been generated with the MIRA antigen-specificity platform. Breadth was defined as the fraction of unique TCRs that were SARS-CoV-2-associated, and depth was defined as the fraction of total T cells that were SARS-CoV-2-associated. Using the MIRA data, every spike-specific TCR was mapped to the spike region that the TCR reacted to and assigned to either a CD4 or a CD8 class. Log10-transformed breadth and depth values were compared by one-way ANOVA with Sidak's multiple comparisons tests. In its TCRdb copy, this immuneACCESS table keeps in-frame sequences only and misses some clones. Where compared with another copy, unresolved V genes explain less than half of these, and the others have no known cause. The V and J calls and the clone size are those of that table, but D and trimming were determined from the DNA. The sample has 90,000 to 110,000 clones on record, 88% of them singletons. The ten largest clones take up around 8.4% of the sample.

The material was peripheral blood, obtained on day 0 of AZD1222 vaccination. Recombination connected TRBV7-9 to TRBJ2-4; there is no confident call for the D gene. The clonotype originates from an adult in good health. The encoded CDR3 is CASSPRAAKNIQYF. The DNA sequence is given as TGTGCCAGCAGCCCAAGGGCGGCCAAAAACATTCAGTACTTC.